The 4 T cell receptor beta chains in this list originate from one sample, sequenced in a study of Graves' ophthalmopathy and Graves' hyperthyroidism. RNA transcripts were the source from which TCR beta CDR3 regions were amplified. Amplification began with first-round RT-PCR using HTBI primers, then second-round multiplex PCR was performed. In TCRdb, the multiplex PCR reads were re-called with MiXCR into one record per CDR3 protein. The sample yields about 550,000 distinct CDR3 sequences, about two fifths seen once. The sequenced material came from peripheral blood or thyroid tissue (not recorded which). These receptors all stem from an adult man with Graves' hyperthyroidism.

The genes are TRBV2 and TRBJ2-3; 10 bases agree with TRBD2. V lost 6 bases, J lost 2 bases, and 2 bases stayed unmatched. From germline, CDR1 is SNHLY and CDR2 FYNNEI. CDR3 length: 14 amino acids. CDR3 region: CASRGLAVTDTQYF. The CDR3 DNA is TGTGCCAGCAGAGGACTAGCGGTCACAGATACGCAGTATTTT.

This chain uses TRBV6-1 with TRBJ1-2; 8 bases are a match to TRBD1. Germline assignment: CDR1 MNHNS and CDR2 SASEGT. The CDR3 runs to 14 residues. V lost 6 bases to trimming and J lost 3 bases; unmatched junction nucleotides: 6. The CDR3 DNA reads TGTGCCAGCAGATGTCAGGACAGGGACTATGGCTACACCTTC. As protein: CASRCQDRDYGYTF.

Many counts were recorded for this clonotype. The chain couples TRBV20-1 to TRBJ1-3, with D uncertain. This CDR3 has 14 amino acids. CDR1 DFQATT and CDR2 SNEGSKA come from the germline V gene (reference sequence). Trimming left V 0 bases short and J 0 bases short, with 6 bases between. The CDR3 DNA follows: TGCAGTGCTAGAGATCGGGTCTCTGGAAACACCATATATTTT. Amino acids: CSARDRVSGNTIYF.

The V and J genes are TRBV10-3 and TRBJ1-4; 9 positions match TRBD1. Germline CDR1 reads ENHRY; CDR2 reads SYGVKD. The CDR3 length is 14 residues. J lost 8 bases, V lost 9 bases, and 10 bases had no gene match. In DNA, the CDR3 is TGTGCCATAGGGACAGGGTCCAACGGGGAAAAACTGTTTTTT. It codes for CAIGTGSNGEKLFF.